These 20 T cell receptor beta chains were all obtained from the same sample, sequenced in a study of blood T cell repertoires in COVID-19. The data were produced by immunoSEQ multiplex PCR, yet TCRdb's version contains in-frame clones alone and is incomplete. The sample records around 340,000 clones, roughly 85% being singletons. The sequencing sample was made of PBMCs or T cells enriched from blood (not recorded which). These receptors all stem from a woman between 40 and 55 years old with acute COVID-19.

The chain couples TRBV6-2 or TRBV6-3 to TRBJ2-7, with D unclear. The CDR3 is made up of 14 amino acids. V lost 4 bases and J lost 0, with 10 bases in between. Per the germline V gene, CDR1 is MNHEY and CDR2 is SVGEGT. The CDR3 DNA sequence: TGTGCCAGCAGTTCGACTTCCCTCTCCTACGAGCAGTACTTC. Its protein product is CASSSTSLSYEQYF.

In DNA form, the CDR3 reads TGTGCCAGCAGCCGAGGGACAACCCAGACGCCCTATGGCTACACCTTC. Translation gives CASSRGTTQTPYGYTF. The chain is built from TRBV7-9 and TRBJ1-2; D may be TRBD1 (6 bases). Deletions cut 5 bases from V and 4 bases from J, with 20 bases between. The V gene's germline CDR1 is SEHNR and CDR2 FQNEAQ (reference sequence). The CDR3 consists of 16 residues.

The CDR3 here is CASSLQGWSTGELFF. The CDR3 nucleotides read TGTGCCAGCAGCTTGCAGGGGTGGAGCACCGGGGAGCTGTTTTTT. This chain connects TRBV5-6 to TRBJ2-2; D might be TRBD1 (6 bases). The CDR3 loop spans 15 amino acids. V was clipped by 1 base and J by 4 bases, with 11 bases between them. Germline V gene lookup returns CDR1 SGHDT and CDR2 YYEEEE. Drawing the rest from reference TRBV5-6 and TRBJ2-2, the complete variable domain is DAGVTQSPTHLIKTRGQQVTLRCSPKSGHDTVSWYQQALGQGPQFIFQYYEEEERQRGNFPDRFSGHQFPNYSSELNVNALLLGDSALYLCASSLQGWSTGELFFGEGSRLTVL.

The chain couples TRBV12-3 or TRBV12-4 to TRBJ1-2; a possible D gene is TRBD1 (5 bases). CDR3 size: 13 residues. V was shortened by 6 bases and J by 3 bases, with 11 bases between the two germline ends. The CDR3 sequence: CASSPDSDYGYTF. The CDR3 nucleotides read TGTGCCAGCAGCCCCGACAGCGACTATGGCTACACCTTC.

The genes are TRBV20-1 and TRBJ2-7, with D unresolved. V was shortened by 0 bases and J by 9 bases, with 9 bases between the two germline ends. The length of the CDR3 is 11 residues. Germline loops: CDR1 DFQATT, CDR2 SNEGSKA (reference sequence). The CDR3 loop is CSAREFPGQYF. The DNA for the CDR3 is TGCAGTGCTAGAGAGTTCCCGGGGCAGTACTTC.

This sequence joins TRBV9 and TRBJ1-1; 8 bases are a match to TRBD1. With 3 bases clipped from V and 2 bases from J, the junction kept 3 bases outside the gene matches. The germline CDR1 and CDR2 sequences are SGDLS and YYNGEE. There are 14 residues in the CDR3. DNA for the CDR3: TGTGCCAGCAGCGGAGGGACAGGTAACACTGAAGCTTTCTTT. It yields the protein CASSGGTGNTEAFF.

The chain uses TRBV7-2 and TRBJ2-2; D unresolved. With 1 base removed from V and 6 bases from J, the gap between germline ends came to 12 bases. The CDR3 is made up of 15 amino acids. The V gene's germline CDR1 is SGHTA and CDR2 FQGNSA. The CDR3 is CASSLVASFAGELFF. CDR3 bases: TGTGCCAGCAGCTTAGTGGCTAGTTTCGCCGGGGAGCTGTTTTTT.

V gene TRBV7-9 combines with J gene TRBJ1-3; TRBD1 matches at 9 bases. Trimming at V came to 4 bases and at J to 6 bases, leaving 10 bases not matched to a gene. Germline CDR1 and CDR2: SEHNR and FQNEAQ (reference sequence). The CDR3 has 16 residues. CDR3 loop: CASSYLKDRGENTIYF. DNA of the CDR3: TGTGCCAGCAGCTATCTTAAGGACAGGGGTGAAAACACCATATATTTT.

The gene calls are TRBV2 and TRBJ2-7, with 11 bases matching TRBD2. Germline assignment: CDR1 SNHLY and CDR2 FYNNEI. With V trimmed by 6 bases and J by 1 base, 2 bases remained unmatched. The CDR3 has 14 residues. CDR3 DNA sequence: TGTGCCAGCAGATTAGCGGGAGGGTCCTACGAGCAGTACTTC. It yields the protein CASRLAGGSYEQYF.

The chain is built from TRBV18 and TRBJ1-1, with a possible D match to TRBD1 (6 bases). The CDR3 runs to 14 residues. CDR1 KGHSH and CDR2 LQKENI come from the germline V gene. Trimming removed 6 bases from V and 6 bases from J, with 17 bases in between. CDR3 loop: CASSTAGTRAEAFF. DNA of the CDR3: TGTGCCAGCTCGACTGCCGGGACAAGGGCTGAAGCTTTCTTT.

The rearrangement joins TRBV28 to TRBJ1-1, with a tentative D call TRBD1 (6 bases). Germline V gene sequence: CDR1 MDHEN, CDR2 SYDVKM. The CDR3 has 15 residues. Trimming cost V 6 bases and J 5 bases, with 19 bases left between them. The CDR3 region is CASSPPGGRWTEAFF. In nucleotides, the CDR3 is TGTGCCAGCAGCCCTCCGGGGGGGCGCTGGACTGAAGCTTTCTTT.

The DNA for the CDR3 is TGTGCCAGCAGCTTAGATCGAACGACTGGGTTTGAAAAACTGTTTTTT. Its protein product is CASSLDRTTGFEKLFF. J is TRBJ1-4 and V is TRBV11-3; no definite D call. Trimming shortened V by 0 bases and J by 7 bases, and 15 bases separated the two germline ends. This CDR3 has 16 residues. CDR1 and CDR2 from the germline V gene are SGHNT and YENEEA.

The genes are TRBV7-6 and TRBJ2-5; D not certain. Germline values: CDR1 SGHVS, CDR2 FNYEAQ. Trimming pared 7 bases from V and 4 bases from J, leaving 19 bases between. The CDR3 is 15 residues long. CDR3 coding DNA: TGTGCCAGCACCCCCCGGGTTAAGTTAGGAGAGACCCAGTACTTC. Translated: CASTPRVKLGETQYF. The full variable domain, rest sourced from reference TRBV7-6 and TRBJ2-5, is GAGVSQSPRYKVTKRGQDVALRCDPISGHVSLYWYRQALGQGPEFLTYFNYEAQQDKSGLPNDRFSAERPEGSISTLTIQRTEQRDSAMYRCASTPRVKLGETQYFGPGTRLLVL.

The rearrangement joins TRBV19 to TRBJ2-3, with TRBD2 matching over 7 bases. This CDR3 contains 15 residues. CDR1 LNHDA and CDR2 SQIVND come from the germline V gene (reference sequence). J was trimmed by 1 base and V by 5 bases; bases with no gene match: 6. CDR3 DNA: TGTGCCAGTAGTTGGCTAGCGGAAGGCACAGATACGCAGTATTTT. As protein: CASSWLAEGTDTQYF.

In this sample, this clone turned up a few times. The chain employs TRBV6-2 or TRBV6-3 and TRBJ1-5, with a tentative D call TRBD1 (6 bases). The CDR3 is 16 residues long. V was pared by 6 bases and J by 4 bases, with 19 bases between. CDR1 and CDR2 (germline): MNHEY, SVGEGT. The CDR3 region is CASSPGVVVMNQPQHF. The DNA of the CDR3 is TGTGCCAGCAGCCCAGGGGTGGTGGTGATGAATCAGCCCCAGCATTTT.

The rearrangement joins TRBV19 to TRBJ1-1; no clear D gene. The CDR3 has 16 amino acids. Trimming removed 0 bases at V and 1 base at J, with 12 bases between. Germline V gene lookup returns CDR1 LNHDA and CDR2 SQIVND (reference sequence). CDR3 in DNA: TGTGCCAGTAGTATAGATTTGGCACAGAAGAACACTGAAGCTTTCTTT. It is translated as CASSIDLAQKNTEAFF.

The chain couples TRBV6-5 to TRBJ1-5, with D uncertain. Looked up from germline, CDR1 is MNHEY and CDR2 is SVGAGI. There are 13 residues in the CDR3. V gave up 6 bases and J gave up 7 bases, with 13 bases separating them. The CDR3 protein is CASSYGDGQPQHF. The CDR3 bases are TGTGCCAGCAGCTACGGAGACGGACAGCCCCAGCATTTT.

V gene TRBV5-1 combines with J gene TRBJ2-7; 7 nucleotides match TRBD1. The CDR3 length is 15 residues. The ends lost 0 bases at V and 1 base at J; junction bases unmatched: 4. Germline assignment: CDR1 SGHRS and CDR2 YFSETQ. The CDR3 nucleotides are TGCGCCAGCAGCTTGGCCCCGACAGGGTCCTACGAGCAGTACTTC. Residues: CASSLAPTGSYEQYF.

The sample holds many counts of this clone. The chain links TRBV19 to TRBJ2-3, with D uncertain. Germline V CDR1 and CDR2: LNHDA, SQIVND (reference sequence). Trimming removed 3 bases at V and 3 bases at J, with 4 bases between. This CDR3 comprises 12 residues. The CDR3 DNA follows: TGTGCCAGTAGTATCGAGACAGATACGCAGTATTTT. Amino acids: CASSIETDTQYF.

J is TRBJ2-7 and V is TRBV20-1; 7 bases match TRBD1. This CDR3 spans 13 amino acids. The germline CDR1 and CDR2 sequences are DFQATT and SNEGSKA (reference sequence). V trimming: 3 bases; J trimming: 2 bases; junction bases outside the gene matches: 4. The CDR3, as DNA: TGCAGTGCTAGTGGGACAGTACCCTACGAGCAGTACTTC. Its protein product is CSASGTVPYEQYF.